These T cell receptor beta chains were read from a single sample in a study of blood T cell repertoires in COVID-19. Generated by immunoSEQ multiplex PCR, the TCRdb table keeps only in-frame clones and is missing some. The sample contains 150,000 to 200,000 clones, approximately 86% of which appear only once. Sample: PBMCs or T cells enriched from blood (not recorded which). These receptors came from a woman in her forties in a cohort exposed to, infected with or recovered from COVID-19 (not recorded which). Both conserved end residues are part of each CDR3. A D gene is named only where the DNA matches it firmly. Rows give clone size only sometimes, using once, few, many, or a class for an expanded clone.

d_gene	v_gene	j_gene	abundance	CDR3nt	CDR3aa
TRBD2	TRBV7-6	TRBJ2-7	-	TGTGCCAGCAGAAAAGAGTCATCGGGGGGTTACTACGAGCAGTACTTC	CASRKESSGGYYEQYF
-	TRBV7-2	TRBJ1-1	-	TGTGCCAGCAGCTCATCCAGGGGAAGGCTCGCTGAAGCTTTCTTT	CASSSSRGRLAEAFF
-	TRBV6-5	TRBJ1-1	-	TGTGCCAGCACCTCACGAGAGGCGATCGTCTTT	CASTSREAIVF
-	TRBV5-1	TRBJ1-1	-	TGCGCCAGCAGCAATACAGGGCCGAACACTGAAGCTTTCTTT	CASSNTGPNTEAFF
-	TRBV7-2	TRBJ2-5	few	TGTGCCAGCAGCTTTAGGCGGCAAGAGACCCAGTACTTC	CASSFRRQETQYF
-	TRBV6-1	TRBJ1-1	-	TGTGCCAGCAGTGAACGGGTCCGGACAAACACTGAAGCTTTCTTT	CASSERVRTNTEAFF
-	TRBV11-2	TRBJ1-2	few	TGTGCCAGCAGCTTAGAGTTCGGCAGGGACTATGGCTACACCTTC	CASSLEFGRDYGYTF
-	TRBV7-9	TRBJ2-1	-	TGTGCCAGCAGCTTTAGCGCGCAGGAGCAGTTCTTC	CASSFSAQEQFF
TRBD1	TRBV27	TRBJ1-1	-	TGTGCCAGCAGTCCTTGGACAGGTACGAACACTGAAGCTTTCTTT	CASSPWTGTNTEAFF
-	TRBV19	TRBJ1-1	-	TGTGCCAGTAGTATTTTTTCGAGATCTGAAGCTTTCTTT	CASSIFSRSEAFF
-	TRBV27	TRBJ1-2	-	TGTGCCAGCAGTTTATTTTTTGGGGAGAACTATGGCTACACCTTC	CASSLFFGENYGYTF
-	TRBV6-5	TRBJ2-3	once	TGTGCCAGCAGACCCCCGAGGGGGGGAGATACGCAGTATTTT	CASRPPRGGDTQYF
-	TRBV14	TRBJ1-2	once	TGTGCCAGCAGCCCCGCCCTCGGACATTTTTTAAACAACTATGGCTACACCTTC	CASSPALGHFLNNYGYTF
TRBD1	TRBV2	TRBJ2-5	-	TGTGCCAGCAGTCGGGGACAGCTCCAAGAGACCCAGTACTTC	CASSRGQLQETQYF
-	TRBV6-5	TRBJ2-2	-	TGTGCCAGCGGCCGGAGCACCGGGGAGCTGTTTTTT	CASGRSTGELFF
-	TRBV24-1	TRBJ1-5	-	TGTGCCACCTGCCCCGGTTTTACGGTACGGGGTCAGCCCCAGCATTTT	CATCPGFTVRGQPQHF
-	TRBV27	TRBJ1-2	-	TGTGCCAGCAGTTTATACTTGGCAGCGAATTACTATGGCTACACCTTC	CASSLYLAANYYGYTF
TRBD2	TRBV10-2	TRBJ2-7	-	TGCGCCAGCCAGGGACTAGCGGGAGTACCCGAGCAGTACTTC	CASQGLAGVPEQYF
-	TRBV29-1	TRBJ1-2	-	TGCAGCGTCGTCCCACCACAGGGTAGATATGGCTACACCTTC	CSVVPPQGRYGYTF
TRBD1	TRBV6-6	TRBJ1-1	-	TGTGCCAGCAGAGATGAACAGGGGGCCGGCAAAGCTTTCTTT	CASRDEQGAGKAFF
TRBD1	TRBV25-1	TRBJ1-4	-	TGTGCCAGCAGTGAATTTGGGACAGGGGGAGAAAAACTGTTTTTT	CASSEFGTGGEKLFF
-	TRBV7-2	TRBJ1-1	-	TGTGCCAGCAGCTTGGCAGGGTTCATGAACACTGAAGCTTTCTTT	CASSLAGFMNTEAFF
-	TRBV29-1	TRBJ2-1	-	TGCAGCGGGCGCGGGGGCGTTTACAATGAGCAGTTCTTC	CSGRGGVYNEQFF
-	TRBV5-5	TRBJ2-2	-	TGTGCCAGCAGCGCCCAATCCCTGAGGACCGGGGAGCTGTTTTTT	CASSAQSLRTGELFF
-	TRBV29-1	TRBJ1-1	-	TGCAGCGCCCATGCGGGGAACACTGAAGCTTTCTTT	CSAHAGNTEAFF
TRBD2	TRBV7-8	TRBJ2-1	-	TGTGCCAGCAGCCGTACACTGGGACTAGCGACGTACATTAAAGAGAGGAGCTCCTACAATGAGCAGTTCTTC	CASSRTLGLATYIKERSSYNEQFF
-	TRBV27	TRBJ1-4	-	TGTGCCAGCAGTTCATGGAAACAGACAACTGCAACTAATGAAAAACTGTTTTTT	CASSSWKQTTATNEKLFF
-	TRBV27	TRBJ2-7	many	TGTGCCAGCAGGACAATCGGGGCCTACGAGCAGTACTTC	CASRTIGAYEQYF
TRBD1	TRBV4-3	TRBJ1-3	few	TGCGCCAGCAGCCATGACAGGGCCTCTGGAAACACCATATATTTT	CASSHDRASGNTIYF
TRBD1	TRBV5-6	TRBJ1-2	-	TGTGCCAGCAGTTCTACAGGGGGCGCCAACTATGGCTACACCTTC	CASSSTGGANYGYTF
TRBD1	TRBV10-3	TRBJ2-1	-	TGTGCCATCAGCGAGACCCAACAGGGGAAATACAATGAGCAGTTCTTC	CAISETQQGKYNEQFF
-	TRBV10-1	TRBJ1-3	-	TGCGCCAGCACGGAACAGTCGTCCTCTGGAAACACCATATATTTT	CASTEQSSSGNTIYF
TRBD1	TRBV10-3	TRBJ1-1	-	TGTGCCATCAGGGGGGACAGGGAGAGCACTGAAGCTTTCTTT	CAIRGDRESTEAFF
TRBD1	TRBV13	TRBJ1-1	-	TGTGCCAGCAGGACAGGGGTCAGCACTGAAGCTTTCTTT	CASRTGVSTEAFF
TRBD1	TRBV5-4	TRBJ1-1	-	TGTGCCAGCAGCGGACAGGGGAGTGAAGCTTTCTTT	CASSGQGSEAFF
TRBD2	TRBV5-1	TRBJ2-3	-	TGCGCCAGCAGCTTGGTAGCATGGCCTAGCGGGGGAGATACGCAGTATTTT	CASSLVAWPSGGDTQYF
-	TRBV4-3	TRBJ2-1	-	TGCGCCAGCAGCCAGACTAGGGCTTCCTACAATGAGCAGTTCTTC	CASSQTRASYNEQFF
-	TRBV5-4	TRBJ1-1	-	TGTGCCAGCAGCATTACCAATGCTAGGAACACTGAAGCTTTCTTT	CASSITNARNTEAFF
TRBD1	TRBV6-5	TRBJ1-4	-	TGTGCCAGCAGTTCCGCCGGGACAGGGTTTGAAAAACTGTTTTTT	CASSSAGTGFEKLFF
-	TRBV5-8	TRBJ1-2	-	TGTGCCAGCAGCCACGAAATACAGCAGGGACCCGGGGGGGGCTACACCTTC	CASSHEIQQGPGGGYTF